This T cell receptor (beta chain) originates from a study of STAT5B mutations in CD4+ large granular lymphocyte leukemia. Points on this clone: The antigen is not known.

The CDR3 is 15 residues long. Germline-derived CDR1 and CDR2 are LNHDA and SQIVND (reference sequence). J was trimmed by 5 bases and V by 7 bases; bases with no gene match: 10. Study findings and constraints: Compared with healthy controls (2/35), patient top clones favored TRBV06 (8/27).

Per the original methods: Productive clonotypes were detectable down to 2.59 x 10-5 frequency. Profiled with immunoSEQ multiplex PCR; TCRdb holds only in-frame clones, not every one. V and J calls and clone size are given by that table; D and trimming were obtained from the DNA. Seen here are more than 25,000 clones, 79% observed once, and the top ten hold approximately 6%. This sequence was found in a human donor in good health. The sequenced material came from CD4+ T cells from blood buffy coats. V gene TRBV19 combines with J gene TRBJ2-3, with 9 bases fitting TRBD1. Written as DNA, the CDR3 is TGTGCCAGTAAGGTCCGGACAGGGGCTTTAGATACGCAGTATTTT. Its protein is CASKVRTGALDTQYF.